A selection of T cell receptor beta chains follows, all from one sample in a study of T cell repertoires in cytomegalovirus infection. TCRdb recomputed calls from the reads with MiXCR, one row per CDR3 protein. The sample includes 700,000 to 950,000 distinct CDR3 sequences, approximately 29% of them seen just once. These receptors lack a known antigen. The source material was cultured CD8+ T cells from PBMCs, sampled from culture after CMV antigen stimulation. The receptors were sampled from a human donor in good health (CMV status not recorded). Some clones in this sample may be carry-over from other donors' samples. Both conserved end residues are part of each CDR3. A D gene is named only where the DNA matches it firmly. Clone size is given for some rows only: seen once, a few or many times, or a class if the clone is expanded.

d_gene,abundance,j_gene,v_gene,CDR3aa,CDR3nt
-,once,TRBJ1-2,TRBV5-1,CASRLEDDHYTF,TGCGCCAGCAGGTTAGAGGACGATCACTACACCTTC
TRBD1,-,TRBJ2-1,TRBV10-3,CAIREPDRVGDNEQFF,TGTGCCATCAGGGAACCGGACAGGGTAGGGGACAATGAGCAGTTCTTC
TRBD2,-,TRBJ2-1,TRBV9,CASSVESGGHYNEQFF,TGTGCCAGCAGCGTAGAGAGCGGGGGACACTACAATGAGCAGTTCTTC
-,-,TRBJ2-2,TRBV27,CASTEIQGTGELFF,TGTGCCAGCACCGAAATTCAGGGCACCGGGGAGCTGTTTTTT
TRBD1,many,TRBJ1-2,TRBV7-8,CASSLAPAGGEYGYTF,TGTGCCAGCAGCTTAGCACCCGCAGGGGGCGAGTATGGCTACACCTTC
-,-,TRBJ1-1,TRBV4-2,CASSPGGKAEAFF,TGTGCCAGCAGTCCCGGGGGGAAAGCTGAAGCTTTCTTT
TRBD1,many,TRBJ2-1,TRBV7-2,CASSFGQGSPYNEQFF,TGTGCCAGCAGCTTCGGACAGGGTTCCCCCTACAATGAGCAGTTCTTC
-,many,TRBJ2-3,TRBV6-1,CASKPIRVPTDTQYF,TGTGCCAGCAAGCCAATCAGGGTACCCACAGATACGCAGTATTTT
-,few,TRBJ1-1,TRBV3-1,CASSHLTGTLDWSTEAFF,TGTGCCAGCAGCCATTTAACCGGGACCCTCGATTGGAGCACTGAAGCTTTCTTT
-,-,TRBJ2-7,TRBV12-5,CASGLDREWDEQYF,TGTGCTAGTGGTTTGGACAGGGAGTGGGACGAGCAGTACTTC
-,-,TRBJ2-5,TRBV4-1,CASSPGPYVETQYF,TGCGCCAGCAGCCCGGGACCCTATGTAGAGACCCAGTACTTC
-,-,TRBJ1-2,TRBV5-6,CASSLAIGIDGGYTF,TGTGCCAGCAGCTTGGCCATTGGGATAGATGGTGGCTACACCTTC
TRBD2,-,TRBJ2-3,TRBV2,CASSGVTQYF,TGTGCCTCCAGCGGGGTTACACAGTATTTT
-,once,TRBJ1-2,TRBV4-1,CASSQTPGTAYGYTF,TGCGCCAGCAGCCAGACCCCGGGGACGGCCTATGGCTACACCTTC
-,-,TRBJ2-2,TRBV6-5,CASSYFGGPNTGELFF,TGTGCCAGCAGTTACTTCGGGGGACCGAACACCGGGGAGCTGTTTTTT
-,-,TRBJ1-2,TRBV9,CASSADPSYGYTF,TGTGCCAGCAGCGCCGACCCCAGCTATGGCTACACCTTC
-,-,TRBJ2-2,TRBV19,CASTSSTELFF,TGTGCCAGTACCTCCTCCACGGAGCTGTTTTTT
-,few,TRBJ1-1,TRBV15,CATSRDLGSEAFF,TGTGCTACCAGCAGAGATCTCGGGTCTGAAGCTTTCTTT
-,few,TRBJ2-1,TRBV7-2,CASSPPPVDEQFF,TGTGCCAGCAGTCCTCCACCTGTGGATGAGCAGTTCTTC
-,-,TRBJ1-5,TRBV6-6,CASGFGVGHSNQPQHF,TGTGCCAGCGGCTTCGGTGTAGGCCATAGCAATCAGCCCCAGCATTTT
TRBD2,-,TRBJ2-1,TRBV27,CASSLYSGGADEQFF,TGTGCCAGCAGTTTATATAGCGGGGGGGCAGATGAGCAGTTCTTC
-,-,TRBJ2-7,TRBV3-1,CASSQVASISYEQYF,TGTGCCAGCAGCCAAGTCGCTAGTATTTCCTACGAGCAGTACTTC
-,few,TRBJ2-1,TRBV7-6,CASSLTAANEQFF,TGTGCTAGCAGCTTAACCGCAGCCAATGAGCAGTTCTTC
-,once,TRBJ2-1,TRBV29-1,CSVEVQSDEQFF,TGCAGCGTTGAAGTCCAGTCTGATGAGCAGTTCTTC
TRBD1,-,TRBJ1-1,TRBV20-1,CSARITRGRGAEAFF,TGCAGTGCTAGGATTACGAGGGGGCGCGGAGCTGAAGCTTTCTTT
-,-,TRBJ1-2,TRBV27,CASSIAGYGYTF,TGTGCCAGCAGTATAGCGGGTTACGGCTACACCTTC
TRBD1,many,TRBJ2-7,TRBV7-6,CASSGGTGDPYEQYF,TGTGCCAGCAGCGGGGGGACAGGGGACCCATACGAGCAGTACTTC
TRBD1,-,TRBJ2-7,TRBV6-1,CASKRGDRGLEQYF,TGTGCCAGCAAAAGGGGGGACAGGGGGCTTGAGCAGTACTTC
-,-,TRBJ1-1,TRBV4-1,CASSQVGRLGWGTEAFF,TGCGCCAGCAGCCAAGTCGGCAGGTTGGGATGGGGCACTGAAGCTTTCTTT
TRBD2,many,TRBJ2-3,TRBV7-6,CASSSAGGLLSDTQYF,TGTGCCAGCAGCTCAGCGGGGGGGCTTTTGTCAGATACGCAGTATTTT
-,many,TRBJ2-1,TRBV7-9,CASPHFPLERYGGSYNEQFF,TGTGCCAGCCCCCATTTTCCGCTAGAAAGGTATGGTGGCTCCTACAATGAGCAGTTCTTC
-,few,TRBJ1-5,TRBV7-6,CASSLGLGSVEPQHF,TGTGCCAGCAGCTTAGGTCTAGGATCTGTAGAGCCCCAGCATTTT
-,-,TRBJ2-1,TRBV7-7,CASSPQVGGSNEQFF,TGTGCTAGCAGCCCTCAGGTGGGGGGCAGCAATGAGCAGTTCTTC
TRBD1,few,TRBJ2-7,TRBV27,CASSFGTGGYYEQYF,TGTGCCAGCAGTTTTGGGACAGGGGGCTACTACGAGCAGTACTTC
-,-,TRBJ1-1,TRBV12-3/TRBV12-4,CASSFGRMRTF,TGTGCCAGCAGTTTCGGCCGAATGCGAACCTTT
-,-,TRBJ2-2,TRBV4-3,CASSPQGGGRVAGELFF,TGCGCCAGCAGCCCCCAGGGGGGGGGCAGGGTGGCCGGGGAGCTGTTTTTT
-,-,TRBJ2-1,TRBV27,CASSLPGLYNEQFF,TGTGCCAGCAGCTTGCCGGGACTCTACAATGAGCAGTTCTTC
-,-,TRBJ1-2,TRBV27,CASRTHYGYTF,TGTGCCAGCAGAACCCACTATGGCTACACCTTC
TRBD1,few,TRBJ1-5,TRBV4-2,CASSTGTGGSKHF,TGTGCCAGCAGCACCGGGACAGGGGGATCAAAGCATTTT
-,few,TRBJ1-2,TRBV29-1,CSVDSGGIRGYTF,TGCAGCGTTGACTCCGGGGGGATAAGGGGCTACACCTTC
-,few,TRBJ2-2,TRBV4-1,CASEGAGELFF,TGCGCCAGCGAGGGTGCGGGGGAGCTGTTTTTT
-,few,TRBJ2-7,TRBV27,CASSSTGLQYF,TGTGCCAGCAGTTCGACAGGTCTGCAGTACTTC
TRBD1,-,TRBJ1-3,TRBV12-3/TRBV12-4,CASSHRGRDTIYF,TGTGCCAGCAGTCACAGGGGGAGGGACACCATATATTTT
-,few,TRBJ2-2,TRBV7-9,CANNGPGELFF,TGTGCCAATAATGGACCCGGGGAGCTGTTTTTT
-,-,TRBJ2-5,TRBV6-5,CASSYVGTETQYF,TGTGCCAGCAGTTATGTGGGGACGGAGACCCAGTACTTC
-,once,TRBJ1-1,TRBV7-2,CASSLTWEAEAFF,TGTGCCAGCAGCCTGACTTGGGAGGCTGAAGCTTTCTTT
-,-,TRBJ2-2,TRBV4-1,CASSQDTAANTGELFF,TGTGCCAGCAGCCAAGATACAGCGGCGAACACCGGGGAGCTGTTTTTT
-,many,TRBJ1-6,TRBV7-9,CASSSGTSSPLHF,TGTGCCAGCAGCTCCGGGACAAGTTCACCCCTCCACTTT
-,-,TRBJ1-3,TRBV29-1,CSVEPQAGNTIYF,TGCAGCGTTGAACCGCAGGCTGGAAACACCATATATTTT
-,few,TRBJ1-5,TRBV6-1,CASSEARVSNQPQHF,TGTGCCAGCAGTGAAGCAAGGGTAAGCAATCAGCCCCAGCATTTT
-,many,TRBJ1-5,TRBV7-6,CASSLYSGSNQPQHF,TGTGCCAGCAGCCTTTACAGCGGAAGCAATCAGCCCCAGCATTTT
-,-,TRBJ1-6,TRBV27,CASSSTPRSSYNSPLHF,TGTGCCAGCAGTTCCACCCCCAGGAGCTCCTATAATTCACCCCTCCACTTT
TRBD2,few,TRBJ2-1,TRBV6-5,CASSYSQRGSYNEQFF,TGTGCCAGCAGTTACTCGCAGCGGGGTTCGTACAATGAGCAGTTCTTC
-,-,TRBJ1-1,TRBV7-6,CASSSTGLRTEAFF,TGTGCCAGCAGCTCTACAGGGCTGAGGACTGAAGCTTTCTTT